The 19 T cell receptor beta chains below were found in one sample sequenced in a study of preoperative IRX-2 immunotherapy in early breast cancer. The assay was immunoSEQ multiplex PCR, and TCRdb's table has in-frame clones only and misses some. The table includes around 25,000 clones, about 77% detected once. Specified treatment: preoperative locoregional IRX-2 cytokine immunotherapy. The sample was lymph node tissue, taken before IRX-2 immunotherapy. Source of these receptors: a human donor with breast cancer.

V usage is TRBV7-6 and J usage is TRBJ2-1; 9 nucleotides agree with TRBD2. The V and J ends lost 1 base and 6 bases, in that order; junction bases with no gene match: 4. Germline V gene lookup returns CDR1 SGHVS and CDR2 FNYEAQ. The CDR3 is 15 residues long. CDR3 nucleotides: TGTGCCAGCAGCTTAGGGACTAGCGCTTTCAATGAGCAGTTCTTC. Residues: CASSLGTSAFNEQFF.

In this sample, this clone turned up a few times. The CDR3 loop is CATQIPGSNQPQHF. The CDR3 nucleotides are TGTGCCACTCAAATACCCGGGAGCAATCAGCCCCAGCATTTT. The chain is built from TRBV6-8 and TRBJ1-5; D is uncertain. The CDR3 contains 14 residues. V dropped 10 bases and J dropped 1 base, with 14 bases sitting between them. Germline CDR1 is MNHGY and CDR2 is SAAAGT.

The chain is built from TRBV6-8 and TRBJ2-1; 11 nucleotides line up with TRBD1. Unmatched junction bases numbered 5, after V lost 10 bases and J lost 0 bases. This CDR3 has 15 amino acids. Germline CDR1 is MNHGY and CDR2 is SAAAGT. The CDR3 region is CAIAGTGGSYNEQFF. In nucleotides, the CDR3 is TGTGCCATCGCCGGGACAGGGGGCTCCTACAATGAGCAGTTCTTC.

This clone was seen only once. CDR3 sequence reads: CASSLGYMNTEAFF. The DNA of the CDR3 is TGTGCCAGCAGCTTAGGGTATATGAACACTGAAGCTTTCTTT. The chain joins TRBV11-3 to TRBJ1-1; D ambiguous. Germline assignment: CDR1 SGHNT and CDR2 YENEEA. The CDR3 is made up of 14 amino acids. V was cut by 1 base and J by 0 bases, with 6 bases left in between.

The chain has TRBV28 and TRBJ2-1; 12 bases map to TRBD2. J was trimmed by 4 bases and V by 5 bases; bases with no gene match: 3. CDR3 size: 15 residues. Germline V gene lookup returns CDR1 MDHEN and CDR2 SYDVKM. DNA of the CDR3: TGTGCCAGCAGTCTAGCGGGGGGGTTGTACAATGAGCAGTTCTTC. Amino acids: CASSLAGGLYNEQFF.

The V call is TRBV6-4, the J call TRBJ1-1; maybe TRBD1 (5 bases). Germline V CDR1 and CDR2: MRHNA, SNTAGT. This CDR3 is 17 amino acids long. Deletions cut 7 bases from V and 0 bases from J, with 21 bases between. CDR3 protein: CASNPTEAKIMNTEAFF. In nucleotides, the CDR3 is TGTGCCAGCAACCCGACAGAAGCCAAAATTATGAACACTGAAGCTTTCTTT.

This clone was counted between two and nine times. The chain uses TRBV9 and TRBJ2-7; 8 bases agree with TRBD1. The CDR3 covers 14 residues. V was pared by 5 bases and J by 7 bases, with 11 bases of the junction left unmatched. CDR1 is SGDLS, CDR2 YYNGEE, per germline. Here the CDR3 DNA reads TGTGCCAGCAGTGACAGGGGCCATACCATGGAGCAGTACTTC. Amino acid sequence: CASSDRGHTMEQYF.

The chain joins TRBV6-8 to TRBJ1-3; TRBD1 is a possible D gene (6 bases). Trimming took off 5 bases at V and 4 bases at J, with 9 bases between the two ends. The CDR3 loop spans 13 amino acids. CDR1 is MNHGY, CDR2 SAAAGT, per germline. CDR3 sequence (DNA): TGTGCCAGCAGTCTCAGGGGAGGAAACACCATATATTTT. It yields the protein CASSLRGGNTIYF.

The gene calls are TRBV7-4 and TRBJ2-3; no clear D. Germline CDR1 and CDR2: SGHVT and SQSDAQ. CDR3 length equals 14 residues. Trimming pared 7 bases from V and 7 bases from J, leaving 18 bases between. The CDR3 DNA reads TGTGCCAGCAAGGCCGGGCCAAAATTGAATACGCAGTATTTT. Residues: CASKAGPKLNTQYF.

The chain combines TRBV11-3 with TRBJ2-5, with D perhaps matching TRBD1 (6 bases). This CDR3 is 15 amino acids long. V was cut by 3 bases and J by 3 bases, with 14 bases left in between. CDR1 and CDR2 (germline): SGHNT, YENEEA. CDR3: CASSFLGGREETQYF. The CDR3 region has the DNA TGTGCCAGCAGCTTTTTAGGGGGTCGAGAAGAGACCCAGTACTTC.

The rearrangement links TRBV6-8 to TRBJ1-4; 9 nucleotides match TRBD1. The CDR3 sequence is 14 residues long. Germline CDR1 MNHGY, CDR2 SAAAGT. With V trimmed by 5 bases and J by 12 bases, 10 bases remained unmatched. The CDR3 DNA reads as TGTGCCAGCAGTCAACCGGGACAGGGAGCCGAACTGTTTTTT. It is translated as CASSQPGQGAELFF.

This clone appeared a single time. The rearrangement links TRBV11-3 to TRBJ1-3; weak D call: TRBD1 (5 bases). With 3 bases removed from V and 0 bases from J, the gap between germline ends came to 15 bases. This CDR3 comprises 17 residues. Looked up from germline, CDR1 is SGHNT and CDR2 is YENEEA. In DNA, the CDR3 is TGTGCCAGCAGCTTTTTGGGGCCGGAGCTCTCTGGAAACACCATATATTTT. Its translation: CASSFLGPELSGNTIYF.

In this sample, this clone turned up once. The V gene is TRBV7-6, the J gene TRBJ1-1, with D hard to call. The CDR3 is 17 amino acids. The germline gives CDR1 SGHVS, CDR2 FNYEAQ. Trimming removed 1 base at V and 0 bases at J, with 15 bases between. CDR3: CASSLVLRVLLNTEAFF. CDR3 nucleotides: TGTGCCAGCAGCTTAGTGCTTAGGGTCCTACTGAACACTGAAGCTTTCTTT.

The V gene is TRBV28, the J gene TRBJ1-5; perhaps TRBD1 as D (6 bases). The germline CDR1 and CDR2 sequences are MDHEN and SYDVKM. V lost 8 bases and J 5 bases, leaving 13 bases between the germline ends. The CDR3 covers 13 residues. The CDR3 nucleotides read TGTGCCAGCTACCGGGGGGCAGATCAGCCCCAGCATTTT. Protein product: CASYRGADQPQHF.

The genes are TRBV30 and TRBJ1-1, with D possibly matching TRBD1 (6 bases). CDR1 is GTSNPN, CDR2 SVGIG, per germline (reference sequence). The CDR3 sequence is 17 residues long. Trimming took 2 bases from V and 0 from J, leaving 19 bases between them. CDR3 coding DNA: TGTGCCTGGAGTAATCCAGGGGTGGGGGGCCTGAACACTGAAGCTTTCTTT. It specifies CAWSNPGVGGLNTEAFF. The full variable domain, in which reference TRBV30 and TRBJ1-1 provide the parts outside the CDR3, is SQTIHQWPATLVQPVGSPLSLECTVEGTSNPNLYWYRQAAGRGLQLLFYSVGIGQISSEVPQNLSASRPQDRQFILSSKKLLLSDSGFYLCAWSNPGVGGLNTEAFFGQGTRLTVV.

This clone came up a few times. The genes are TRBV23-1 and TRBJ2-3; D gene uncertain. TRBV23-1 is known as an ORF, though its function is uncertain. V shed 6 bases and J shed 5 bases, with 12 bases lying between them. The CDR3 is made up of 13 amino acids. DNA of the CDR3: TGCGCCAGCAGCTTTGTTTTCGGAGATACGCAGTATTTT. Amino acid sequence: CASSFVFGDTQYF.

The V call is TRBV6-8, the J call TRBJ1-1; 9 positions agree with TRBD1. After removal of 5 bases from V and 2 bases from J, the junction contained 9 bases not matched to a gene. Germline V CDR1 and CDR2: MNHGY, SAAAGT. The CDR3 is made up of 16 amino acids. For the CDR3, the DNA is TGTGCCAGCAGTCGGGGACAGGGCAAAATTAACACTGAAGCTTTCTTT. Translation: CASSRGQGKINTEAFF.

This clone was picked up a small number of times. This chain uses TRBV6-8 with TRBJ2-2; TRBD2 is a possible D gene (6 bases). V lost 2 bases and J lost 3, with 10 bases in between. CDR3 length: 15 amino acids. Germline-derived CDR1 and CDR2 are MNHGY and SAAAGT. The CDR3 bases are TGTGCCAGCAGTTACGGGACTTTGCACACCGGGGAGCTGTTTTTT. It encodes CASSYGTLHTGELFF.

This clone was detected a few times. CDR3 residues: CASCKYMNTEAFF. In DNA form, the CDR3 reads TGTGCCAGCTGTAAGTATATGAACACTGAAGCTTTCTTT. V usage is TRBV28 and J usage is TRBJ1-1; D ambiguous. CDR1 and CDR2 from the germline V gene are MDHEN and SYDVKM. V shed 8 bases and J shed 0 bases, with 10 bases lying between them. CDR3 length: 13 residues.